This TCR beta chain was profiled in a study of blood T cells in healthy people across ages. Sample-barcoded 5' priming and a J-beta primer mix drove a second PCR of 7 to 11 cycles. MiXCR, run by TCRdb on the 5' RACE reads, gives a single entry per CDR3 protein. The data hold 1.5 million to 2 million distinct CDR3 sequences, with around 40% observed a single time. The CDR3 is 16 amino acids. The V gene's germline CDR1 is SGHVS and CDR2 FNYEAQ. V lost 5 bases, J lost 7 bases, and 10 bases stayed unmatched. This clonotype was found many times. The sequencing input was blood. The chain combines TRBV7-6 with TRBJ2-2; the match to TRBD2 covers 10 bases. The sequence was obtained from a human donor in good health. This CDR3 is CASSPEAGGLIGELFF. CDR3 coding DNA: TGTGCCAGCAGCCCCGAAGCGGGGGGGCTAATCGGGGAGCTGTTTTTT.